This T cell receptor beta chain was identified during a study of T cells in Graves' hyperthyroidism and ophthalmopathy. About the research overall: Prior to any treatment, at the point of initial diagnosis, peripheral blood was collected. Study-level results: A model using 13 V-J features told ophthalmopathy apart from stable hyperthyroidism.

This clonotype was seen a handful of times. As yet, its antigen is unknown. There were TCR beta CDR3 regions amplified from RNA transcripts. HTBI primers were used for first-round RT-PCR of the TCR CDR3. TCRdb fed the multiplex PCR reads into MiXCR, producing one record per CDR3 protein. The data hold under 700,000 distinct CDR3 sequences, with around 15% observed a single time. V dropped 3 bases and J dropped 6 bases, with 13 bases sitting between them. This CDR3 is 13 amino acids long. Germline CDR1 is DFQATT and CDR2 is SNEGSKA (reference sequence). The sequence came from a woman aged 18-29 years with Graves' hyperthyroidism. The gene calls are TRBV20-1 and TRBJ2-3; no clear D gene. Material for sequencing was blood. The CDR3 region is CSARLRLADTQYF. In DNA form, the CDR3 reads TGCAGTGCTAGGTTAAGACTCGCCGATACGCAGTATTTT.